The 16 T cell receptor beta chains presented below share a single source sample, sequenced in a study of chemoradiotherapy in HPV16-positive cancers (dated by TCRdb to 2022 to 2024). The library was made by the immunoSEQ multiplex PCR assay. TCRdb's version of the immuneACCESS table is confined to in-frame rearrangements and falls short of the full clone set. An unresolved V gene accounts for under half of the shortfall where checked; the remainder is of unknown origin. The sample has 14,000 or so clones on record, less than 70% of them singletons. The top ten hold approximately 19% of the sample. Sample acquisition took place from a patient who underwent chemoradiotherapy. These receptors all come from a human donor with HPV-associated anogenital cancer.

The CDR3 sequence: CASSERQGFNSPLHF. For the CDR3, the DNA is TGTGCCAGCAGTGAGAGACAGGGGTTTAATTCACCCCTCCACTTT. The chain carries TRBV2 and TRBJ1-6; 8 bases map to TRBD1. With V trimmed by 3 bases and J by 6 bases, 4 bases remained unmatched. In germline, CDR1 is SNHLY, CDR2 FYNNEI. This CDR3 comprises 15 residues. Full variable domain (missing parts from reference TRBV2 and TRBJ1-6): EPEVTQTPSHQVTQMGQEVILRCVPISNHLYFYWYRQILGQKVEFLVSFYNNEISEKSEIFDDQFSVERPDGSNFTLKIRSTKLEDSAMYFCASSERQGFNSPLHFGNGTRLTVT.

The rearrangement links TRBV29-1 to TRBJ2-3, with D uncertain. The CDR3 is 14 residues long. CDR1 is SQVTM, CDR2 ANQGSEA, per germline. V dropped 4 bases and J dropped 3 bases, with 14 bases sitting between them. The CDR3 DNA reads as TGCAGCGTTGTGGGGTTCGTCCCAACAGATACGCAGTATTTT. Amino acids: CSVVGFVPTDTQYF.

The chain joins TRBV9 to TRBJ1-5; D remains unclear. The germline V gene has CDR1 SGDLS and CDR2 YYNGEE. Trimming shortened V by 0 bases and J by 6 bases, and 13 bases separated the two germline ends. The CDR3 is 15 amino acids. CDR3 nucleotides: TGTGCCAGCAGCGTAGGGGCGGGTCGAGGTCAGCCCCAGCATTTT. Its translation is CASSVGAGRGQPQHF.

This chain connects TRBV15 to TRBJ1-2; the D is unclear. V was shortened by 2 bases and J by 0 bases, with 13 bases between the two germline ends. The CDR3 is 16 amino acids. Looked up from germline, CDR1 is LNHNV and CDR2 is YYDKDF (reference sequence). The CDR3 sequence: CATSRIEQSTNYGYTF. CDR3 DNA sequence: TGTGCCACCAGCAGAATCGAACAGAGTACTAACTATGGCTACACCTTC.

In this sample, this clone turned up a few times. The chain carries TRBV13 and TRBJ1-1; TRBD1 aligns across 7 bases. V trimming: 3 bases; J trimming: 5 bases; junction bases outside the gene matches: 9. Germline assignment: CDR1 PRHDT and CDR2 FYEKMQ (reference sequence). This CDR3 spans 15 amino acids. CDR3 DNA: TGTGCCAGCAGCTTGTCAGGAGGGGGCAGGACTGAAGCTTTCTTT. Amino acid sequence: CASSLSGGGRTEAFF.

The V and J genes are TRBV14 and TRBJ1-1; maybe TRBD1 (5 bases). V lost 4 bases and J 5 bases, leaving 14 bases between the germline ends. The CDR3 runs to 14 residues. In germline, CDR1 is SGHDN, CDR2 FVKESK. CDR3 loop: CASSLGRARTEAFF. The CDR3 nucleotides are TGTGCCAGCAGCCTGGGCAGGGCGAGGACTGAAGCTTTCTTT.

The chain links TRBV30 to TRBJ1-2; D not certain. Germline CDR1 is GTSNPN and CDR2 is SVGIG (reference sequence). This CDR3 spans 11 amino acids. Trimming pared 0 bases from V and 5 bases from J, leaving 4 bases between. CDR3 sequence: CAWSVLYGYTF. The CDR3 DNA reads as TGTGCCTGGAGTGTATTATATGGCTACACCTTC.

The chain carries TRBV29-1 and TRBJ1-1; no reliable D call. Trimming removed 3 bases from V and 0 bases from J, with 11 bases in between. Germline V gives CDR1 SQVTM, CDR2 ANQGSEA. The CDR3 length is 14 residues. CDR3 sequence (DNA): TGCAGCGTTGACCCAGAGCGAGTGAACACTGAAGCTTTCTTT. Translation: CSVDPERVNTEAFF.

The chain has TRBV9 and TRBJ2-2; 12 bases align to TRBD2. V dropped 0 bases and J dropped 4; count of bases not matched to a gene: 4. Per germline, CDR1 SGDLS and CDR2 YYNGEE. There are 17 residues in the CDR3. CDR3 in DNA: TGTGCCAGCAGCGTAGCGGCACTAGCGGGGGGCACCGGGGAGCTGTTTTTT. Translated, it gives CASSVAALAGGTGELFF.

The chain links TRBV11-2 to TRBJ1-3; D is uncertain. Per the germline V gene, CDR1 is SGHAT and CDR2 is FQNNGV. The CDR3 is 15 residues long. The ends were cut back, 1 base at V and 0 bases at J, with 7 bases in the middle. Written as DNA, the CDR3 is TGTGCCAGCAGCTTAGTTTTAAGCTCTGGAAACACCATATATTTT. Amino acids: CASSLVLSSGNTIYF.

The chain combines TRBV19 with TRBJ1-5, with a possible D match to TRBD1 (5 bases). CDR3 size: 17 residues. Germline V gene lookup returns CDR1 LNHDA and CDR2 SQIVND (reference sequence). Trimming pared 7 bases from V and 6 bases from J, leaving 25 bases between. As DNA, the CDR3 is TGTGCCAGTAATACCAATCGGGGCAGGGAGGGTAGTCAGCCCCAGCATTTT. Its protein product is CASNTNRGREGSQPQHF.

The chain carries TRBV7-8 and TRBJ2-4, with a possible D match to TRBD2 (7 bases). The CDR3 loop spans 15 amino acids. V was clipped by 10 bases and J by 6 bases, with 22 bases between them. Germline V gene sequence: CDR1 SGHVS, CDR2 FQNEAQ. CDR3 amino acids: CATGGGDRRGNIQYF. CDR3 sequence (DNA): TGTGCCACTGGGGGGGGCGACAGAAGAGGAAACATTCAGTACTTC.

The genes are TRBV5-6 and TRBJ2-5, with D perhaps given as TRBD1 or TRBD2 (6 bases each). This CDR3 comprises 14 residues. Germline V gene sequence: CDR1 SGHDT, CDR2 YYEEEE. Between the trimmed V and J ends, which lost 2 bases and 4 bases, there was a span of 12 bases. CDR3 coding DNA: TGTGCCAGCAGCTTCGGGGGCGTCGGAGAGACCCAGTACTTC. Translated, it gives CASSFGGVGETQYF.

This sequence joins TRBV5-4 and TRBJ1-2, with no clear D. CDR3 length equals 14 residues. The germline V gene has CDR1 SGHNT and CDR2 YYREEE (reference sequence). Trimming took 0 bases from V and 2 from J, leaving 8 bases between them. The CDR3 sequence is CASSLVKGNYGYTF. The CDR3 nucleotides read TGTGCCAGCAGCTTGGTGAAAGGAAACTATGGCTACACCTTC.

This chain connects TRBV9 to TRBJ2-2, with D unclear. CDR3 length: 12 amino acids. V was pared by 3 bases and J by 5 bases, with 5 bases between. Germline-derived CDR1 and CDR2 are SGDLS and YYNGEE. CDR3 coding DNA: TGTGCCAGCAGCGAGACAACCGGGGAGCTGTTTTTT. This gives the protein CASSETTGELFF.

The sample holds one count of this clone. This chain links TRBV7-6 with TRBJ2-3; D might be TRBD1 (6 bases). CDR3 length: 17 residues. Germline CDR1 and CDR2: SGHVS and FNYEAQ. Trimming removed 5 bases from V and 3 bases from J, with 21 bases in between. The CDR3 here is CASSRLGALIITDTQYF. The CDR3 DNA follows: TGTGCCAGCAGCAGACTGGGGGCGCTAATTATTACAGATACGCAGTATTTT.